Given below is one TCR beta chain in context. The target antigen is unknown. This entry is derived from a study of cytomegalovirus exposure and HLA in healthy donors. Study summary: According to later analysis, the same platform produced the 90 to 150 validation and approximately 630 first-cohort repertoires.

The table came from immunoSEQ multiplex PCR; TCRdb's copy has only in-frame clones and leaves some out. The top ten clones hold more than 15% of a sample with around 170,000 clones, around 85% of them seen once. Study-level findings and limits: Reported performance of the classifier showed diagnosis of cytomegalovirus status with high specificity and sensitivity. Associated with cytomegalovirus, according to the listing, were 150 to 200 TCR beta chains.

The CDR3 extends over 15 amino acids. CDR1 LNHDA and CDR2 SQIVND come from the germline V gene (reference sequence). The V gene lost 7 bases and the J gene lost 4 bases, with 19 bases spanning the gap. The donors belonged to the approximately 120-subject validation cohort, separate from the 666-subject first cohort. The chain carries TRBV19 and TRBJ1-2; D not resolved. This receptor was identified in a young man in good health and CMV-seropositive. The sample consisted of PBMCs. This CDR3 reads CASTETIRAGYGYTF. The CDR3 DNA is TGTGCCAGTACAGAGACCATTAGGGCGGGCTATGGCTACACCTTC.